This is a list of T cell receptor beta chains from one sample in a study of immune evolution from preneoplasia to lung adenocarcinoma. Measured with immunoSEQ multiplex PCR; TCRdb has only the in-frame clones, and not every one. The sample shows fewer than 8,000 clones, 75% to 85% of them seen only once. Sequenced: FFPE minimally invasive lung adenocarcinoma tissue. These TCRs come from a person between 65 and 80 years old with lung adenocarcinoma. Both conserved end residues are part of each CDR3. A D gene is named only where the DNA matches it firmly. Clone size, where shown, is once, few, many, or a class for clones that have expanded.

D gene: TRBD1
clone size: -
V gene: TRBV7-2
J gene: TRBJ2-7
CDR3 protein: CASSLVKGDSSFSYEQYF
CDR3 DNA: TGTGCCAGCAGCTTAGTAAAGGGGGACAGCTCCTTCTCCTACGAGCAGTACTTC

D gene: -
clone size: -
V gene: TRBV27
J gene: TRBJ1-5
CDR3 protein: CASSAERQAQPQHF
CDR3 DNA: TGTGCCAGCAGTGCGGAGAGACAAGCGCAGCCCCAGCATTTT

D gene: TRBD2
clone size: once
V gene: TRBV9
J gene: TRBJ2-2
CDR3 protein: CASSVDQREGNGELFF
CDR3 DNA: TGTGCCAGCAGCGTAGACCAGCGGGAGGGGAACGGGGAGCTGTTTTTT

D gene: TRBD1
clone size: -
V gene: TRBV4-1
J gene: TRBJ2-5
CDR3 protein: CASSHGDRNQETQYF
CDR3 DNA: TGCGCCAGCAGCCACGGGGACAGAAACCAAGAGACCCAGTACTTC

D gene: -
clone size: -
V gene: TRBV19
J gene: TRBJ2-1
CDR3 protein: CASSNTGTQTGNEQFF
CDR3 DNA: TGTGCCAGTAGTAATACCGGGACCCAAACGGGCAATGAGCAGTTCTTC

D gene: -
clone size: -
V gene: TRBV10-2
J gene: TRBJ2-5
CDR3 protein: CASSVVGSQETQYF
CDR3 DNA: TGCGCCAGCAGTGTTGTCGGGAGCCAAGAGACCCAGTACTTC

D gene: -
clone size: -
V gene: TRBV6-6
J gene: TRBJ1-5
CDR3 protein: CASSLDNQPQHF
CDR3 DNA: TGTGCCAGCAGTCTAGATAATCAGCCCCAGCATTTT

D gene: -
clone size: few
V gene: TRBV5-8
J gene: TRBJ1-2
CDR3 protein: CASSLVGGYTF
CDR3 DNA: TGTGCCAGCAGCTTGGTTGGCGGCTACACCTTC

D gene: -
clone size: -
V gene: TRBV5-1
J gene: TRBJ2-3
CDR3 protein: CASSESTDTQYF
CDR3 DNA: TGCGCCAGCAGCGAAAGCACAGATACGCAGTATTTT

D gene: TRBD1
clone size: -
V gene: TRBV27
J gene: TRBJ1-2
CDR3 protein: CASSFEMGQSSNYGYTF
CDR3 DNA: TGTGCCAGCAGTTTCGAAATGGGACAGTCCTCTAACTATGGCTACACCTTC

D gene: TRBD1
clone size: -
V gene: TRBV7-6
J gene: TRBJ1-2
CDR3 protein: CASSLAIKTGDDGYTF
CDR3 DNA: TGTGCCAGCAGCTTAGCGATAAAGACAGGGGATGATGGCTACACCTTC

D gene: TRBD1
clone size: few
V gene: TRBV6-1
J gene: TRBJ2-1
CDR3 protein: CASRTGGWWGDEQFF
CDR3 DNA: TGTGCCAGCAGGACAGGGGGCTGGTGGGGCGATGAGCAGTTCTTC

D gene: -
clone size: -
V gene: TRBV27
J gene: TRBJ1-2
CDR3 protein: CASRFLTGEDGYTF
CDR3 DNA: TGTGCCAGTCGCTTTCTTACCGGGGAGGATGGCTACACCTTC

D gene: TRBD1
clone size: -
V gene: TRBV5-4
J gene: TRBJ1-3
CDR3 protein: CASSQQGAGNTIYF
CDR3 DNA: TGTGCCAGCAGCCAACAGGGGGCTGGAAACACCATATATTTT

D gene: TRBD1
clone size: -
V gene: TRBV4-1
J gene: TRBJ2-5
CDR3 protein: CASSQESARGTGGEATQYF
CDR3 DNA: TGCGCCAGCAGCCAAGAAAGCGCGAGAGGGACAGGGGGCGAGGCGACCCAGTACTTC

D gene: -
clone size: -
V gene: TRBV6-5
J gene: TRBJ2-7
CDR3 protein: CASSPEYRAPQQYF
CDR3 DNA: TGTGCCAGCAGCCCTGAGTACAGGGCCCCCCAGCAGTACTTC

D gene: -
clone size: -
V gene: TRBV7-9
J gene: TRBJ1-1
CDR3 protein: CASSSYREQNTEAFF
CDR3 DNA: TGTGCCAGCAGCTCTTACCGGGAACAAAACACTGAAGCTTTCTTT

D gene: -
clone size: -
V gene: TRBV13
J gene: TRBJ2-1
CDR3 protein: CASSSGPPLYNEQFF
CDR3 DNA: TGTGCCAGCAGCTCGGGACCACCCCTCTACAATGAGCAGTTCTTC

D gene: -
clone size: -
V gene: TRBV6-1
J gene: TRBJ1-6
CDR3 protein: CASSENSPLHF
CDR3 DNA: TGTGCCAGCAGTGAGAATTCACCCCTCCACTTT

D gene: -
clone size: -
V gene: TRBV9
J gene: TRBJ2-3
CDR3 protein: CASSVSGSSTDTQYF
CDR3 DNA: TGTGCCAGCAGCGTATCGGGGAGTTCCACAGATACGCAGTATTTT

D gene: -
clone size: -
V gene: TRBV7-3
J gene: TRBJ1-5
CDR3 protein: CASSENSNQPQHF
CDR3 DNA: TGTGCCAGCAGCGAAAATAGCAATCAGCCCCAGCATTTT

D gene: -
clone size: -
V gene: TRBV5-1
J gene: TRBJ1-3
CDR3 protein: CASSLGTASGNTIYF
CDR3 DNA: TGCGCCAGCAGCTTGGGGACGGCCTCTGGAAACACCATATATTTT

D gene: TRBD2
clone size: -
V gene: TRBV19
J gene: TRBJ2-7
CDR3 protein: CASSPLAGKGEQYF
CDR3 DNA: TGTGCCAGTAGCCCGCTAGCGGGAAAAGGGGAGCAGTACTTC

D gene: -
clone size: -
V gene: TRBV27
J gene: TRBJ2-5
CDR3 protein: CASSPHRAQETQYF
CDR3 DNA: TGTGCCAGCAGTCCCCACAGGGCTCAAGAGACCCAGTACTTC

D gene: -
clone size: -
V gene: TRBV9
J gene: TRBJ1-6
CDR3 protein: CASSVVGTGDSPLHF
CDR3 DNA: TGTGCCAGCAGCGTAGTGGGAACGGGGGACTCACCCCTCCACTTT

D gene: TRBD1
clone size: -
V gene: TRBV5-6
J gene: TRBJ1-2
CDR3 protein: CASRLTGGMYGYTF
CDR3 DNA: TGTGCCAGCAGGTTGACAGGGGGCATGTATGGCTACACCTTC

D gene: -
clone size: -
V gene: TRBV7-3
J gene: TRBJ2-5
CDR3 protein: CASSYGPEETQYF
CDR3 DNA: TGTGCCAGCAGTTATGGTCCCGAAGAGACCCAGTACTTC

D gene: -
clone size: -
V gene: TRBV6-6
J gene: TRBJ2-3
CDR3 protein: CASSYSPGRDTQYF
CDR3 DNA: TGTGCCAGCAGTTACTCCCCGGGGAGGGATACGCAGTATTTT

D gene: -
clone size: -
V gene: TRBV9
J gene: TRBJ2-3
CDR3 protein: CASSVAMRSTDTQYF
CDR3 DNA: TGTGCCAGCAGCGTAGCCATGCGTAGCACAGATACGCAGTATTTT

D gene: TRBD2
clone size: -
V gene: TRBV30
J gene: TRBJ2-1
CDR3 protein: CAWSVLAGAYNEQFF
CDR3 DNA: TGTGCCTGGAGTGTACTGGCGGGAGCCTACAATGAGCAGTTCTTC

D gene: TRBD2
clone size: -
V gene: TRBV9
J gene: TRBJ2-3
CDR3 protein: CASSARLAGNTDTQYF
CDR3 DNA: TGTGCCAGCAGCGCCAGACTAGCGGGGAACACAGATACGCAGTATTTT

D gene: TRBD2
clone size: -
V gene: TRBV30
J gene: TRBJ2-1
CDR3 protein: CAWTGLGVKGLEYNEQFF
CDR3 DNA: TGTGCCTGGACGGGACTAGGTGTAAAGGGACTAGAGTACAATGAGCAGTTCTTC

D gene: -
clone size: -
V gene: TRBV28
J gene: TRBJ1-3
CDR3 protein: CASSYRPNTIYF
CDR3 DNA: TGTGCCAGCAGTTACCGTCCCAACACCATATATTTT

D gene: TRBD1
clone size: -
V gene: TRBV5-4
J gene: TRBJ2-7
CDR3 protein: CASSSPGQGVYEQYF
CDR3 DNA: TGTGCCAGCAGCTCTCCGGGACAGGGGGTCTACGAGCAGTACTTC

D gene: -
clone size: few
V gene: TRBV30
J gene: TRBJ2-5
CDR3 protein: CAWSTGRETQYF
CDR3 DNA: TGTGCCTGGTCGACAGGCCGAGAGACCCAGTACTTC

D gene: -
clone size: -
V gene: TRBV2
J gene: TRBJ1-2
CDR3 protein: CASSDVGWSYTF
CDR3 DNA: TGTGCCAGCAGTGATGTGGGGTGGAGCTACACCTTC

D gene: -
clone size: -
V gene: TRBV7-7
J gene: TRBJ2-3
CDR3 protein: CASSLVPGDTQYF
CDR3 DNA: TGTGCCAGCAGCTTAGTCCCTGGGGATACGCAGTATTTT

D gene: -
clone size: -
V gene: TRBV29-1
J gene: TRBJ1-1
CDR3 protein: CSVTRGMDTEAFF
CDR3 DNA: TGCAGCGTGACTCGGGGCATGGACACTGAAGCTTTCTTT

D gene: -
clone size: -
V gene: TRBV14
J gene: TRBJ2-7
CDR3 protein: CASSRSYEQYF
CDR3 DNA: TGTGCCAGCAGCCGTTCCTACGAGCAGTACTTC

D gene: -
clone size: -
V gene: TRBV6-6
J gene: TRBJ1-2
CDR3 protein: CASSSGLDFYGYTF
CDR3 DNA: TGTGCCAGCAGTTCGGGTCTTGATTTCTATGGCTACACCTTC

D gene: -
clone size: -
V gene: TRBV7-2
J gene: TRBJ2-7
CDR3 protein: CASSSWDIYEQYF
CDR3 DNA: TGTGCCAGCAGCTCATGGGACATTTACGAGCAGTACTTC

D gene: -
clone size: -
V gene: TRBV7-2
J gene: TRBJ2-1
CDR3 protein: CASSLGVSTEQFF
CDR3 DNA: TGTGCCAGCAGCTTAGGGGTCTCTACTGAGCAGTTCTTC

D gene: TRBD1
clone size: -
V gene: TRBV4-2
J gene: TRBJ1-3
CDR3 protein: CASSQRTGIQNTIYF
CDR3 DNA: TGTGCCAGCAGCCAGCGGACAGGTATCCAAAACACCATATATTTT

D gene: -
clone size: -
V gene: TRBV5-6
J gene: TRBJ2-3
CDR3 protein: CASSFFIPLITDTQYF
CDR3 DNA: TGTGCCAGCAGCTTTTTTATCCCACTGATCACAGATACGCAGTATTTT

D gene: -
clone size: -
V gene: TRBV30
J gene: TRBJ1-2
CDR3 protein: CAWRGGAGTGGYTF
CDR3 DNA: TGTGCCTGGAGGGGGGGAGCAGGGACGGGTGGCTACACCTTT

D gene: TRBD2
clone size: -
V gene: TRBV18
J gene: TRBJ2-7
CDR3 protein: CASSPSAARGSEQYF
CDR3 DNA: TGTGCCAGCTCACCCTCTGCGGCGCGGGGGTCCGAGCAGTACTTC

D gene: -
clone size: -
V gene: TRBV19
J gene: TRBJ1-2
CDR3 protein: CASSIGARYGYTF
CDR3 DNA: TGTGCCAGTAGTATCGGGGCCCGCTATGGCTACACCTTC

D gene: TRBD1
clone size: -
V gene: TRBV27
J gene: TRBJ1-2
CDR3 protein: CASSLEGGAVGYTF
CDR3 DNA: TGTGCCAGCAGTTTAGAAGGGGGCGCCGTTGGCTACACCTTC

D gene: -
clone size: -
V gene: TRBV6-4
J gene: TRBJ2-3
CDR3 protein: CASSIGREDTQYF
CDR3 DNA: TGTGCCAGCAGTATCGGTAGGGAAGATACGCAGTATTTT

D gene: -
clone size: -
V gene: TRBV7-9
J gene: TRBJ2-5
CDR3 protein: CASSLYQASGTQYF
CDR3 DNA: TGTGCCAGCAGCTTATACCAGGCCTCGGGGACCCAGTACTTC

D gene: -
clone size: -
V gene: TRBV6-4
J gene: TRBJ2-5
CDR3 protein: CASSGGEETQYF
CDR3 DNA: TGTGCCAGCAGCGGCGGGGAAGAGACCCAGTACTTC